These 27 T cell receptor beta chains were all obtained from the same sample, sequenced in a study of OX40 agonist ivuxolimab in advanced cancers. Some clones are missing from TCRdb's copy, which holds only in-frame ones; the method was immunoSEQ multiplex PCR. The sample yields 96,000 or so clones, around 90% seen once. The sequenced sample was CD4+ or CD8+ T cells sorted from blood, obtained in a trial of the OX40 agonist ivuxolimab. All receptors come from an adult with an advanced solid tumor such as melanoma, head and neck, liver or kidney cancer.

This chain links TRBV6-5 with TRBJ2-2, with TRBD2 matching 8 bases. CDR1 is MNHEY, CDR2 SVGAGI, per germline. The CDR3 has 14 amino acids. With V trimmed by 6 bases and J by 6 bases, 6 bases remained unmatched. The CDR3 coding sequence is TGTGCCAGCAGGAAAGCGGGAGAGGCCGGGGAGCTGTTTTTT. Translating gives CASRKAGEAGELFF.

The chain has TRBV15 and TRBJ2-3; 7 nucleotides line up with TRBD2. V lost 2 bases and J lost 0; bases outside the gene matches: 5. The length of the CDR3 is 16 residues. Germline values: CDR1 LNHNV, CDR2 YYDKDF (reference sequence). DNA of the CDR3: TGTGCCACCAGCAGATCTGGGACTATTAGCACAGATACGCAGTATTTT. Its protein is CATSRSGTISTDTQYF.

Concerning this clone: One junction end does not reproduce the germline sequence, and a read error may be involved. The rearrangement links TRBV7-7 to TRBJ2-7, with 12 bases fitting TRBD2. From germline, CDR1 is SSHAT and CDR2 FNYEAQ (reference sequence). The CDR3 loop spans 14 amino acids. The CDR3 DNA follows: TGTGCTAGCAGCCTGACTAGCGGGAGTCGCGAGCAGTACTTC. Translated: CASSLTSGSREQYF.

In nucleotides, the CDR3 is TGTGCCAGCAGCTTGGTGGGTCTAGGGGATGAGCAGTTCTTC. It is translated as CASSLVGLGDEQFF. The chain links TRBV5-4 to TRBJ2-1; possible D gene TRBD1, 5 bases. The ends were cut back, 0 bases at V and 8 bases at J, with 12 bases in the middle. Germline values: CDR1 SGHNT, CDR2 YYREEE (reference sequence). The length of the CDR3 is 14 residues.

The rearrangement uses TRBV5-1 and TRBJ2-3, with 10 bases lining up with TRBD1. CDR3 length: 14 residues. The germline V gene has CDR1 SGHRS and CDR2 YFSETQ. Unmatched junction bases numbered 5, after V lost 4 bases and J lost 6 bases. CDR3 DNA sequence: TGCGCCAGCAGCCCGGGACAGGGGAGGGATACGCAGTATTTT. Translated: CASSPGQGRDTQYF.

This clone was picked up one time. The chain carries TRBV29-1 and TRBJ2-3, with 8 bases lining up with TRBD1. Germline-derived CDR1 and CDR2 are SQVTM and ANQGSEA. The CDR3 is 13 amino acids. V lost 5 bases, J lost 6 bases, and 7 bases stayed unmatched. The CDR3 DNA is TGCAGCGTTTCTCAGGGGGCTAGGGATACGCAGTATTTT. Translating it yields CSVSQGARDTQYF.

The CDR3 region is CASSQEVIRPRDRVEKLFF. CDR3 nucleotides: TGCGCCAGCAGCCAAGAGGTTATACGACCACGGGACAGGGTTGAAAAACTGTTTTTT. The chain recombines TRBV4-3 with TRBJ1-4, with 9 bases matching TRBD1. With 0 bases clipped from V and 7 bases from J, the junction kept 15 bases outside the gene matches. This CDR3 is 19 amino acids long. CDR1 is LGHNA and CDR2 is YSLEER in the germline V gene.

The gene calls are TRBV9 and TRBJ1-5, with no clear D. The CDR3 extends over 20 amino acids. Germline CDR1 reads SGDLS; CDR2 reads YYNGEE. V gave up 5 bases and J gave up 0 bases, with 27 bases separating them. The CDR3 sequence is CASSINGPRSPDYSNQPQHF. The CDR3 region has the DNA TGTGCCAGCAGTATAAACGGGCCCAGGTCCCCGGATTATAGCAATCAGCCCCAGCATTTT. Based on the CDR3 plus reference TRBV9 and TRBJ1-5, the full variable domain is DSGVTQTPKHLITATGQRVTLRCSPRSGDLSVYWYQQSLDQGLQFLIQYYNGEERAKGNILERFSAQQFPDLHSELNLSSLELGDSALYFCASSINGPRSPDYSNQPQHFGDGTRLSIL.

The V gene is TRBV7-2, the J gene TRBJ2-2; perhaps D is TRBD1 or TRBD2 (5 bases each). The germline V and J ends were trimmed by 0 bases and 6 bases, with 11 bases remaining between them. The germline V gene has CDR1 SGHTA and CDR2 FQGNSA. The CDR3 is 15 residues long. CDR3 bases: TGTGCCAGCAGCTTAGCCGGGACCGCACCCGGGGAGCTGTTTTTT. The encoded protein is CASSLAGTAPGELFF. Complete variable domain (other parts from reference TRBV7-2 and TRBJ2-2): GAGVSQSPSNKVTEKGKDVELRCDPISGHTALYWYRQSLGQGLEFLIYFQGNSAPDKSGLPSDRFSAERTGGSVSTLTIQRTQQEDSAVYLCASSLAGTAPGELFFGEGSRLTVL.

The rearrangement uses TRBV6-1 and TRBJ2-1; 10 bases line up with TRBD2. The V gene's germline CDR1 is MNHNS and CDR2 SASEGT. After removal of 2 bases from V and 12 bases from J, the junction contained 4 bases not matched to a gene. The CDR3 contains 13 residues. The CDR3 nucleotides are TGTGCCAGCAGTGAAAGACTAGCGGGCGGGCAGTTCTTC. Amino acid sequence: CASSERLAGGQFF.

The CDR3 sequence: CASSQGEGRAGFYEQYF. Written as DNA, the CDR3 is TGCGCCAGCAGCCAAGGTGAAGGTCGGGCGGGGTTCTACGAGCAGTACTTC. J is TRBJ2-7 and V is TRBV4-1; D possibly corresponds to TRBD2 (6 bases). CDR3 size: 17 residues. With 1 base removed from V and 3 bases from J, the gap between germline ends came to 19 bases. Germline V gene sequence: CDR1 MGHRA, CDR2 YSYEKL.

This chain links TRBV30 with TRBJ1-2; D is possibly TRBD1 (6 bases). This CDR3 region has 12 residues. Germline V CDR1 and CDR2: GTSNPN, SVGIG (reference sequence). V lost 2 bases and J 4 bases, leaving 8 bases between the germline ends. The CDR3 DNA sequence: TGTGCCTGGAGTACAGGGTCCTATGGCTACACCTTC. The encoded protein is CAWSTGSYGYTF.

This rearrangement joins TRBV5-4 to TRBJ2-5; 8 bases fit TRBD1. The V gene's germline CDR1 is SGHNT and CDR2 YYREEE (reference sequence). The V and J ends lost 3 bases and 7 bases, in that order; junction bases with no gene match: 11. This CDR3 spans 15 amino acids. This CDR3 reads CASSSHTQGGVTQYF. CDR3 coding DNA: TGTGCCAGCAGCTCCCACACACAGGGGGGAGTGACCCAGTACTTC. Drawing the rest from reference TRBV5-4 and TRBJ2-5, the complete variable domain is ETGVTQSPTHLIKTRGQQVTLRCSSQSGHNTVSWYQQALGQGPQFIFQYYREEENGRGNFPPRFSGLQFPNYSSELNVNALELDDSALYLCASSSHTQGGVTQYFGPGTRLLVL.

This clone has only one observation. The CDR3 DNA reads TGTGCCAGCAGCCAAGGAGACACGAACTACGAGCAGTACTTC. Its protein is CASSQGDTNYEQYF. This chain uses TRBV5-8 with TRBJ2-7; D call uncertain. V lost 4 bases, J lost 3 bases, and 14 bases lay in between. The CDR3 spans 14 residues. CDR1 is SGHTS and CDR2 is YDEGEE in the germline V gene.

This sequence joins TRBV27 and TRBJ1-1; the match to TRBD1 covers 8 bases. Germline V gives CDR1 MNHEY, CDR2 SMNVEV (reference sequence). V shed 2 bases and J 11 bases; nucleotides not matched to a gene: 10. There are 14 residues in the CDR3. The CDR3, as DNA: TGTGCCAGCAGTTTAGCCCGGCGACAGGGGCAGGCTTTCTTT. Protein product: CASSLARRQGQAFF.

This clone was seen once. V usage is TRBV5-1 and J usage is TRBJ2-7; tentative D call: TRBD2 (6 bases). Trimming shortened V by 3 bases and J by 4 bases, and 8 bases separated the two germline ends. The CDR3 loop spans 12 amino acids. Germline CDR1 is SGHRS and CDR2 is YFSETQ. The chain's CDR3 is CASSSGEYEQYF. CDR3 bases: TGCGCCAGCAGCTCGGGAGAATACGAGCAGTACTTC.

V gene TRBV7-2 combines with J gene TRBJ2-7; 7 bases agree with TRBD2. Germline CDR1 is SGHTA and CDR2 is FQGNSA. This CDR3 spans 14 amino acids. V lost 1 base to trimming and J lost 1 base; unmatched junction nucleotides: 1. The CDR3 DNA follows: TGTGCCAGCAGCTTAGGGGGACTATCCTACGAGCAGTACTTC. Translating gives CASSLGGLSYEQYF.

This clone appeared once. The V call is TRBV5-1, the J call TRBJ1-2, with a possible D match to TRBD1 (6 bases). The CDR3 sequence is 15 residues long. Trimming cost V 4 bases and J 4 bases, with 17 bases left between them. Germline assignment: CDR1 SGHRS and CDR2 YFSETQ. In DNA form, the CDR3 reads TGCGCCAGCAGCCCAACACCGGGACAAACCTATGGCTACACCTTC. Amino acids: CASSPTPGQTYGYTF. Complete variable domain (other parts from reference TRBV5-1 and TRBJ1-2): KAGVTQTPRYLIKTRGQQVTLSCSPISGHRSVSWYQQTPGQGLQFLFEYFSETQRNKGNFPGRFSGRQFSNSRSEMNVSTLELGDSALYLCASSPTPGQTYGYTFGSGTRLTVV.

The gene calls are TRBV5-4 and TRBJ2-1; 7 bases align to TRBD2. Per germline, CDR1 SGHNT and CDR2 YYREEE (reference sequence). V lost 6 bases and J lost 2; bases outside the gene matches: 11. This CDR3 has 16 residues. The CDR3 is CASTPRRGRPYNEQFF. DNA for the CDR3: TGTGCCAGCACCCCGAGGCGCGGGAGACCCTACAATGAGCAGTTCTTC.

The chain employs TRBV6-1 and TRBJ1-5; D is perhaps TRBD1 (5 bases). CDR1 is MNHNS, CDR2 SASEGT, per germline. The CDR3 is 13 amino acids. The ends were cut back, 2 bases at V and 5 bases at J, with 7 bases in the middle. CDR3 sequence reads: CASSETQDQPQHF. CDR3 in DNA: TGTGCCAGCAGTGAAACACAGGATCAGCCCCAGCATTTT.

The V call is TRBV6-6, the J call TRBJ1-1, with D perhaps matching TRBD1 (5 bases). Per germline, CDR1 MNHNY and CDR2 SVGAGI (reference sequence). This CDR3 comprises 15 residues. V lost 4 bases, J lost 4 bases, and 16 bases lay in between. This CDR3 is CASSFSGGAGTEAFF. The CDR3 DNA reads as TGTGCCAGCAGTTTCTCGGGCGGGGCGGGCACTGAAGCTTTCTTT.

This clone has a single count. Here the CDR3 DNA reads TGCGCCAGCGCCGGACTAGCGGGATTTTCAGATACGCAGTATTTT. It specifies CASAGLAGFSDTQYF. This chain uses TRBV5-1 with TRBJ2-3; 12 bases align to TRBD2. CDR3 length equals 15 residues. Per germline, CDR1 SGHRS and CDR2 YFSETQ. V shed 7 bases and J 4 bases; nucleotides not matched to a gene: 7.

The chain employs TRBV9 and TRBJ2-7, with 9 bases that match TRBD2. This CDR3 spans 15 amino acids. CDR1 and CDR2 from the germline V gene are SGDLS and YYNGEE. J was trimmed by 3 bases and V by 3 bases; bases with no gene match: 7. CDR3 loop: CASSAGLASGYEQYF. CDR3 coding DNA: TGTGCCAGCAGCGCGGGACTAGCTTCTGGCTACGAGCAGTACTTC.

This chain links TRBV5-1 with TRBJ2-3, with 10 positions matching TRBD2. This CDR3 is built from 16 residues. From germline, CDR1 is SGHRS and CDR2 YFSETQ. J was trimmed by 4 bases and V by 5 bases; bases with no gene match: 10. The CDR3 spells CASSPSGGPPPDTQYF. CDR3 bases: TGCGCCAGCAGTCCTAGCGGGGGCCCCCCCCCAGATACGCAGTATTTT.

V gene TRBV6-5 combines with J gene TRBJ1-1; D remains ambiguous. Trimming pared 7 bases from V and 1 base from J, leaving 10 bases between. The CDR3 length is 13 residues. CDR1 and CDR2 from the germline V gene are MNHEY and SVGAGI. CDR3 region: CASTPRGNTEAFF. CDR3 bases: TGTGCCAGCACCCCGCGGGGGAACACTGAAGCTTTCTTT.

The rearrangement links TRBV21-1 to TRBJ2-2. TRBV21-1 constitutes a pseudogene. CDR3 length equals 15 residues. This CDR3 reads CASRGELGATGELFF. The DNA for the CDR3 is TGTGCCAGCAGGGGGGAACTAGGAGCGACCGGGGAGCTGTTTTTT.

CDR3 sequence reads: CASGKERSTDTQYF. The CDR3 coding sequence is TGTGCCAGCGGGAAGGAGCGGTCTACAGATACGCAGTATTTT. V gene TRBV7-3 combines with J gene TRBJ2-3; TRBD2 might be the D (5 bases). In germline, CDR1 is SGHTA, CDR2 FQGTGA. CDR3 size: 14 residues. Between the trimmed V and J ends, which lost 8 bases and 3 bases, there was a span of 15 bases.